The 21 T cell receptor beta chains reported below all come from one sample, sequenced in a study of CD8 T cells in ankylosing spondylitis. The study, taken as a whole, reports: A TCR beta motif made of eight highly homologous variants seemed typical of ankylosing spondylitis blood.

The antigens of these receptors remain unknown. TCRdb redid the calling of the 5' RACE reads with MiXCR, one entry per CDR3 protein. The table lists over 600,000 distinct CDR3 sequences, 19% of them singletons. The sequenced sample was blood, either unsorted or a sorted T cell fraction (not recorded which). These receptors were taken from a male donor with ankylosing spondylitis.

The chain links TRBV13 to TRBJ2-5, with D possibly matching TRBD1 (6 bases). V lost 7 bases to trimming and J lost 0 bases, with 36 bases between them. The CDR3 runs to 22 residues. Germline CDR1 and CDR2: PRHDT and FYEKMQ (reference sequence). The CDR3 region is CASTFLPLGQKYNEKYQETQYF. The CDR3 DNA is TGTGCCAGCACCTTCCTCCCCCTCGGACAGAAGTACAACGAAAAGTACCAAGAGACCCAGTACTTC.

This chain uses TRBV4-3 with TRBJ2-1; TRBD1 might be the D (6 bases). The CDR3 consists of 19 residues. V lost 0 bases and J lost 2, with 20 bases in between. Germline lookup yields CDR1 LGHNA and CDR2 YSLEER. In DNA, the CDR3 is TGCGCCAGCAGCCAAGATTTGGTCAGGGGTGACCCAACCTACAATGAGCAGTTCTTC. This encodes CASSQDLVRGDPTYNEQFF.

V usage is TRBV6-1 and J usage is TRBJ1-4, with D possibly matching TRBD1 (6 bases). Germline lookup yields CDR1 MNHNS and CDR2 SASEGT. Trimming took off 5 bases at V and 4 bases at J, with 14 bases between the two ends. The CDR3 loop spans 15 amino acids. The DNA of the CDR3 is TGTGCCAGCAGTCCAACCCGGGACAATAATGAAAAACTGTTTTTT. Amino acid sequence: CASSPTRDNNEKLFF.

The chain couples TRBV5-1 to TRBJ1-2, with D unresolved. Germline V lookup: CDR1 SGHRS, CDR2 YFSETQ. The ends were cut back, 0 bases at V and 8 bases at J, with 8 bases in the middle. The CDR3 is 12 residues long. CDR3 DNA: TGCGCCAGCAGCTTGGCCGGTGGCGGCTACACCTTC. Encoded protein: CASSLAGGGYTF.

There are many counts of this clonotype. The chain uses TRBV15 and TRBJ2-3; 10 nucleotides agree with TRBD2. The CDR3 runs to 18 residues. Germline-derived CDR1 and CDR2 are LNHNV and YYDKDF (reference sequence). After removal of 3 bases from V and 2 bases from J, the junction contained 11 bases not matched to a gene. Here the CDR3 DNA reads TGTGCCACCAGCAGCCCCAGACTAGCGGGTGCTAACACAGATACGCAGTATTTT. This gives the protein CATSSPRLAGANTDTQYF.

This clonotype was observed a handful of times. This chain links TRBV2 with TRBJ1-1; no definite D call. Trimming pared 8 bases from V and 4 bases from J, leaving 8 bases between. CDR3 size: 11 residues. The germline V gene encodes CDR1 SNHLY and CDR2 FYNNEI. CDR3 DNA sequence: TGTGCCAGCCGTGTCCTCACTGAAGCTTTCTTT. It yields the protein CASRVLTEAFF.

J is TRBJ2-7 and V is TRBV7-9; tentative D call: TRBD1 (5 bases). This CDR3 region has 13 residues. Trimming left V 10 bases short and J 5 bases short, with 18 bases between. Germline assignment: CDR1 SEHNR and CDR2 FQNEAQ (reference sequence). This chain's CDR3 is CANARAGIDEQYF. In DNA, the CDR3 is TGTGCCAACGCGCGTGCAGGGATAGACGAGCAGTACTTC.

V usage is TRBV5-1 and J usage is TRBJ2-3; 8 bases align to TRBD2. The CDR3 length is 15 residues. Germline CDR1 is SGHRS and CDR2 is YFSETQ. J was trimmed by 2 bases and V by 6 bases; bases with no gene match: 8. The CDR3 loop is CASTTGTSFTDTQYF. The DNA of the CDR3 is TGCGCCAGCACCACGGGGACTAGTTTCACAGATACGCAGTATTTT.

The chain has TRBV24-1 and TRBJ1-3; a possible D gene is TRBD1 (5 bases). In germline, CDR1 is KGHDR, CDR2 SFDVKD. This CDR3 is 17 amino acids long. Trimming took 4 bases from V and 2 from J, leaving 17 bases between them. Written as DNA, the CDR3 is TGTGCCACCAGTGACCGAGAAACCCAGGGAGCTGGAAACACCATATATTTT. Translated: CATSDRETQGAGNTIYF.

The chain combines TRBV30 with TRBJ2-3; tentative D call: TRBD2 (5 bases). With 4 bases removed from V and 1 base from J, the gap between germline ends came to 15 bases. The germline V gene has CDR1 GTSNPN and CDR2 SVGIG (reference sequence). The CDR3 extends over 15 amino acids. Written as DNA, the CDR3 is TGTGCCTGGACCTCCGGGAAGTTCCGCACAGATACGCAGTATTTT. This translates into CAWTSGKFRTDTQYF.

This rearrangement joins TRBV6-1 to TRBJ1-1; 7 nucleotides align to TRBD1. CDR1 and CDR2 (germline): MNHNS, SASEGT. CDR3 length: 15 residues. V gave up 5 bases and J gave up 1 base; unmatched junction bases: 7. CDR3 coding DNA: TGTGCCAGCAGTCCTTCAGACAGGGCGAACACTGAAGCTTTCTTT. It codes for CASSPSDRANTEAFF.

Worth noting for this clonotype: A much larger clone sits a single nucleotide away, making a read error possible. The rearrangement uses TRBV28 and TRBJ2-2; no clear D. V was shortened by 6 bases and J by 3 bases, with 5 bases between the two germline ends. Looked up from germline, CDR1 is MDHEN and CDR2 is SYDVKM. This CDR3 region has 12 residues. DNA of the CDR3: TGTGCCAGCAGCCATGACACCGGGGAGCTGTTTTTT. Residues: CASSHDTGELFF. Using reference TRBV28 and TRBJ2-2 for the parts outside the CDR3, the full variable domain is DVKVTQSSRYLVKRTGEKVFLECVQDMDHENMFWYRQDPGLGLRLIYFSYDVKMKEKGDIPEGYSVSREKKERFSLILESASTNQTSMYLCASSHDTGELFFGEGSRLTVL.

This clonotype was recorded many times. The chain couples TRBV6-5 to TRBJ1-2; TRBD1 might be the D (6 bases). Germline V gene lookup returns CDR1 MNHEY and CDR2 SVGAGI. The CDR3 consists of 15 residues. Trimming removed 0 bases from V and 5 bases from J, with 13 bases in between. The CDR3: CASSYSINREYGYTF. CDR3 sequence (DNA): TGTGCCAGCAGTTACTCGATTAACAGGGAGTATGGCTACACCTTC.

The V and J genes are TRBV7-2 and TRBJ2-5; D gene ambiguous. This CDR3 is built from 13 residues. Trimming shortened V by 3 bases and J by 2 bases, and 7 bases separated the two germline ends. Germline CDR1 SGHTA, CDR2 FQGNSA. The CDR3 here is CASSFQIQETQYF. The CDR3, as DNA: TGTGCCAGCAGCTTCCAAATTCAAGAGACCCAGTACTTC.

This clonotype has more than one count but fewer than ten. The rearrangement links TRBV20-1 to TRBJ2-3; tentatively, D is TRBD1 or TRBD2 (5 bases each). The CDR3 loop spans 12 amino acids. Deletions cut 4 bases from V and 2 bases from J, with 7 bases between. Germline CDR1 DFQATT, CDR2 SNEGSKA (reference sequence). The CDR3: CSATGATDTQYF. Written as DNA, the CDR3 is TGCAGTGCTACCGGGGCCACAGATACGCAGTATTTT.

The rearrangement uses TRBV19 and TRBJ2-7; 12 nucleotides match TRBD1. This CDR3 spans 15 amino acids. Germline CDR1 and CDR2: LNHDA and SQIVND (reference sequence). V was pared by 5 bases and J by 5 bases, with 7 bases of the junction left unmatched. The CDR3 loop is CASSSPGQGANEQYF. The DNA for the CDR3 is TGTGCCAGTAGTTCCCCGGGACAGGGGGCGAACGAGCAGTACTTC.

The J gene is TRBJ1-6, the V gene TRBV7-3; D not certain. V gave up 0 bases and J gave up 16 bases, with 13 bases separating them. There are 13 residues in the CDR3. Germline CDR1 SGHTA, CDR2 FQGTGA. The CDR3 DNA reads as TGTGCCAGCAGCTTAACGCGGACTAGCTCTCTCCACTTT. The encoded protein is CASSLTRTSSLHF.

Only a few counts were recorded for this clonotype. The CDR3 bases are TGTGCCAGCAGTTGGAAGGGGACGGGGGGCTACACCTTC. Its translation: CASSWKGTGGYTF. This sequence joins TRBV27 and TRBJ1-2; perhaps TRBD1 as D (5 bases). Germline V gene sequence: CDR1 MNHEY, CDR2 SMNVEV (reference sequence). This CDR3 has 13 amino acids. Trimming left V 4 bases short and J 8 bases short, with 14 bases between.

This clonotype was picked up a small number of times. The chain is built from TRBV7-2 and TRBJ1-2; 7 positions match TRBD1. Germline V lookup: CDR1 SGHTA, CDR2 FQGNSA. The CDR3 extends over 13 amino acids. With 9 bases clipped from V and 4 bases from J, the junction kept 8 bases outside the gene matches. CDR3 sequence (DNA): TGTGCCAGTGCTGACAGGGCCATCTATGGCTACACCTTC. This gives the protein CASADRAIYGYTF. The variable domain in full, with the rest retrieved from reference TRBV7-2 and TRBJ1-2, is GAGVSQSPSNKVTEKGKDVELRCDPISGHTALYWYRQSLGQGLEFLIYFQGNSAPDKSGLPSDRFSAERTGGSVSTLTIQRTQQEDSAVYLCASADRAIYGYTFGSGTRLTVV.

V gene TRBV7-2 combines with J gene TRBJ2-7; TRBD1 is a possible D gene (5 bases). CDR3 length equals 14 residues. The V and J ends lost 6 bases and 0 bases respectively, with 12 bases between them. In germline, CDR1 is SGHTA, CDR2 FQGNSA. The chain's CDR3 is CASSPRQSSYEQYF. CDR3 coding DNA: TGTGCCAGCAGTCCCCGACAGAGCTCCTACGAGCAGTACTTC.

The chain links TRBV30 to TRBJ1-1; TRBD1 is a possible D gene (5 bases). Germline CDR1 is GTSNPN and CDR2 is SVGIG (reference sequence). The CDR3 runs 16 residues. Trimming stripped 2 bases from V and 0 bases from J, with 16 bases between. CDR3 region: CAWSLGRIRVNTEAFF. In DNA, the CDR3 is TGTGCCTGGAGTCTTGGTCGGATCAGGGTGAACACTGAAGCTTTCTTT.